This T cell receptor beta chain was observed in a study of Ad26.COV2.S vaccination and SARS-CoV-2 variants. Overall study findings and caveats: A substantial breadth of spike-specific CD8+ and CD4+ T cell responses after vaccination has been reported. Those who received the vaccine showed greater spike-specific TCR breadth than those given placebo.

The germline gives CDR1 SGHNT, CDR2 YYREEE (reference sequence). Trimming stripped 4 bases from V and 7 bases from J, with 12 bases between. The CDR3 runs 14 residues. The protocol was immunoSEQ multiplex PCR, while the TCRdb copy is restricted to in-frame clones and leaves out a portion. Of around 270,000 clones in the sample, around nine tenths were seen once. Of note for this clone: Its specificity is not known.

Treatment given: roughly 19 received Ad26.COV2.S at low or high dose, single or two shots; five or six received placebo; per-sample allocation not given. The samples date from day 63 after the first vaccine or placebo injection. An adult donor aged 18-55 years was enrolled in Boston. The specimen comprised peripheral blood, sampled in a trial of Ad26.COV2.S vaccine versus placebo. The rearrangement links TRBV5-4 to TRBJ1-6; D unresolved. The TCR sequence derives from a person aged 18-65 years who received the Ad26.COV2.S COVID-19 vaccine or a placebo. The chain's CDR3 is CASSDSKANSPLHF. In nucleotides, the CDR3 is TGTGCCAGCAGCGACTCAAAGGCAAATTCACCCCTCCACTTT.